This T cell receptor (beta chain) was captured by sequencing in a study of shared clonotypes between healthy human individuals. The CDR3 is made up of 13 amino acids. CDR1 SGHDT and CDR2 YYEEEE come from the germline V gene. V lost 0 bases and J lost 2, with 5 bases in between. Samples underwent the assay at deep level. TCRdb's table, derived via immunoSEQ multiplex PCR, lists solely in-frame clones and lacks some. Of around 1,100,000 clones detected, approximately 77% appear once; the ten largest clones hold 0.89%. V gene TRBV5-6 combines with J gene TRBJ1-1; D remains ambiguous. Sequenced sample: memory CD4+ T cells from PBMCs. Subset in this sample: CD45RA-negative fraction. This sequence originates from a man in his late teens or twenties in good health. Some clones in this sample may be carry-over from other donors' samples. CDR3 in DNA: TGTGCCAGCAGCTTGGAAGTAAACACTGAAGCTTTCTTT. Translated: CASSLEVNTEAFF.